The T cell receptor (beta chain) under discussion was sequenced for a study of shared clonotypes between healthy human individuals. Positive CCR7 selection of CD45RO-negative cells yielded the naive CD8 cells, and terminally differentiated effector memory CD45RA+ cells were excluded. The protocol was immunoSEQ multiplex PCR, while the TCRdb copy is restricted to in-frame clones and leaves out a portion. The table lists about 2.2 million clones, about 92% of them singletons. V gave up 6 bases and J gave up 0 bases, with 8 bases separating them. CDR1 and CDR2 from the germline V gene are ENHRY and SYGVKD. The CDR3 contains 13 residues.

The rearrangement links TRBV10-3 to TRBJ1-1; D remains unclear. This clonotype was sampled from a man between 18 and 29 years old in good health. Some clones in this sample may be carry-over from other donors' samples. The specimen sequenced was naive CD8+ T cells from PBMCs. The DNA for the CDR3 is TGTGCCATCAGCGCGGCAGTGAACACTGAAGCTTTCTTT. Its translation: CAISAAVNTEAFF.